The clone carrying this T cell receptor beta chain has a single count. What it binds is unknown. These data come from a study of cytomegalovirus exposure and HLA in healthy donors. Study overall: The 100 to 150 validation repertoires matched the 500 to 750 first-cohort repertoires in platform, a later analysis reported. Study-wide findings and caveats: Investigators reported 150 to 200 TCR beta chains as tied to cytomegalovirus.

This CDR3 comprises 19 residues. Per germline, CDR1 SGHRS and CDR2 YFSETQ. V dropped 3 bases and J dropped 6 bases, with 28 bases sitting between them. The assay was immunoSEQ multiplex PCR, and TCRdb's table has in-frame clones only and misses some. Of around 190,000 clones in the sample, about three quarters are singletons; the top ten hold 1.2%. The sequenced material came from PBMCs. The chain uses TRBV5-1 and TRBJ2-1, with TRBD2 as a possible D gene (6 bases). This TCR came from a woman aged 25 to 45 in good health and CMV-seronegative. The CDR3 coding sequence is TGCGCCAGCAGCTCACTCAGGGCGGGGACGGCGGCCTCGGGCAATGAGCAGTTCTTC. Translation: CASSSLRAGTAASGNEQFF.